One sample yielded the 17 T cell receptor beta chains listed below, sequenced in a study of blood T cell repertoires in COVID-19. Here immunoSEQ multiplex PCR was the method, and the copy in TCRdb shows in-frame clones only, minus some. The table shows 250,000 to 350,000 clones, with approximately 84% occurring only once. The sample taken for sequencing was peripheral blood. The source of these receptors is a human donor with COVID-19, enrolled during active disease. The donor label of this sample is uncertain.

The chain couples TRBV7-8 to TRBJ1-5, with 10 bases matching TRBD1. The CDR3 has 15 amino acids. J gave up 6 bases and V 5 bases, and 7 bases lay outside the gene matches. Germline values: CDR1 SGHVS, CDR2 FQNEAQ. The CDR3 protein is CASSLDRGLFQPQHF. The CDR3 nucleotides read TGTGCCAGCAGCCTAGACAGGGGGCTTTTTCAGCCCCAGCATTTT. The full variable domain, with the rest looked up from reference TRBV7-8 and TRBJ1-5, is GAGVSQSPRYKVAKRGQDVALRCDPISGHVSLFWYQQALGQGPEFLTYFQNEAQLDKSGLPSDRFFAERPEGSVSTLKIQRTQQEDSAVYLCASSLDRGLFQPQHFGDGTRLSIL.

The J gene is TRBJ2-7, the V gene TRBV28; D not resolved. V lost 2 bases to trimming and J lost 2 bases, with 10 bases between them. The CDR3 sequence is 14 residues long. Germline assignment: CDR1 MDHEN and CDR2 SYDVKM. The CDR3 nucleotides are TGTGCCAGCAGTTTAGTCCCAGATACCTACGAGCAGTACTTC. Translated, it gives CASSLVPDTYEQYF. Supplemented by reference TRBV28 and TRBJ2-7, the full variable domain reads DVKVTQSSRYLVKRTGEKVFLECVQDMDHENMFWYRQDPGLGLRLIYFSYDVKMKEKGDIPEGYSVSREKKERFSLILESASTNQTSMYLCASSLVPDTYEQYFGPGTRLTVT.

The J gene is TRBJ1-5, the V gene TRBV6-2 or TRBV6-3; D is undetermined. This CDR3 has 13 amino acids. Trimming cost V 3 bases and J 6 bases, with 9 bases left between them. The germline gives CDR1 MNHEY, CDR2 SVGEGT. This CDR3 reads CASSYLSVQPQHF. The CDR3 bases are TGTGCCAGCAGTTATCTTTCCGTTCAGCCCCAGCATTTT.

J is TRBJ2-7 and V is TRBV6-5, with 9 bases aligning to TRBD2. Trimming took 4 bases from V and 1 from J; bases not matched to a gene: 8. The CDR3 is 16 residues long. Germline V gives CDR1 MNHEY, CDR2 SVGAGI. In DNA, the CDR3 is TGTGCCAGCAGTTCGACATCTAGCGGGAAATCCTACGAGCAGTACTTC. This codes for CASSSTSSGKSYEQYF.

J is TRBJ2-5 and V is TRBV5-1, with D possibly being TRBD2 (6 bases). The CDR3 loop spans 15 amino acids. Germline CDR1 is SGHRS and CDR2 is YFSETQ. V lost 0 bases and J lost 0, with 9 bases in between. In DNA form, the CDR3 reads TGCGCCAGCAGCTTGGTTACGGGAGACCAAGAGACCCAGTACTTC. This gives the protein CASSLVTGDQETQYF.

The J gene is TRBJ1-6, the V gene TRBV6-5; D gene uncertain. Germline values: CDR1 MNHEY, CDR2 SVGAGI. The CDR3 spans 12 residues. Trimming took 6 bases from V and 11 from J, leaving 11 bases between them. CDR3 in amino acids: CASRAASPPLHF. The CDR3 coding sequence is TGTGCCAGCAGAGCCGCGAGCCCACCCCTCCACTTT.

The genes are TRBV19 and TRBJ2-1, with TRBD2 identical over 13 bases. This CDR3 is built from 15 residues. J was trimmed by 6 bases and V by 7 bases; bases with no gene match: 6. Germline loops: CDR1 LNHDA, CDR2 SQIVND (reference sequence). The CDR3 bases are TGTGCCAGTACGGTGGGACTAGCGGGACGCAATGAGCAGTTCTTC. This gives the protein CASTVGLAGRNEQFF.

This chain links TRBV11-2 with TRBJ1-4, with TRBD1 identical over 8 bases. The V gene's germline CDR1 is SGHAT and CDR2 FQNNGV. This CDR3 has 14 residues. V shed 7 bases, J shed 4 bases, and the junction held 5 bases outside the gene matches. The DNA of the CDR3 is TGTGCCAGCACCCTGGACAGGGTTAATGAAAAACTGTTTTTT. Protein product: CASTLDRVNEKLFF.

This rearrangement joins TRBV6-5 to TRBJ1-1, with D hard to call. The CDR3 has 15 amino acids. Germline loops: CDR1 MNHEY, CDR2 SVGAGI. The V gene lost 2 bases and the J gene lost 3 bases, with 13 bases spanning the gap. DNA for the CDR3: TGTGCCAGCAGTTACAAAGGAGGTCGACACACTGAAGCTTTCTTT. Its translation is CASSYKGGRHTEAFF.

The gene calls are TRBV3-1 (or the pseudogene TRBV3-2) and TRBJ2-7; TRBD2 is a possible D gene (6 bases). The CDR3 is 13 residues long. Trimming removed 3 bases from V and 0 bases from J, with 6 bases in between. Looked up from germline, CDR1 is LGHDT and CDR2 is YNNKEL (reference sequence). Written as DNA, the CDR3 is TGTGCCAGCAGCCACGGGGGCTCCTACGAGCAGTACTTC. This translates into CASSHGGSYEQYF.

This clone was counted between two and nine times. CDR3 in amino acids: CASGTSPSPYEQYF. DNA of the CDR3: TGTGCCAGCGGGACTAGCCCGTCACCCTACGAGCAGTACTTC. This sequence joins TRBV5-4 and TRBJ2-7; 9 nucleotides match TRBD2. Germline V gene lookup returns CDR1 SGHNT and CDR2 YYREEE (reference sequence). The length of the CDR3 is 14 residues. V trimming: 7 bases; J trimming: 2 bases; junction bases outside the gene matches: 7.

The rearrangement joins TRBV6-2 or TRBV6-3 to TRBJ2-5; 9 nucleotides line up with TRBD2. Germline lookup yields CDR1 MNHEY and CDR2 SVGEGT. V lost 4 bases and J lost 2; bases outside the gene matches: 5. The CDR3 is 15 residues long. The CDR3 sequence: CASSLASGAQETQYF. As DNA, the CDR3 is TGTGCCAGCAGTTTGGCTAGCGGGGCACAAGAGACCCAGTACTTC.

This rearrangement joins TRBV6-6 to TRBJ1-1; possibly TRBD1 for D (5 bases). Trimming cost V 2 bases and J 4 bases, with 8 bases left between them. Germline values: CDR1 MNHNY, CDR2 SVGAGI (reference sequence). This CDR3 region has 13 residues. CDR3 DNA sequence: TGTGCCAGCAGTTACGCCGGGGGCACTGAAGCTTTCTTT. Protein sequence: CASSYAGGTEAFF.

V usage is TRBV25-1 and J usage is TRBJ2-1; 14 bases fit TRBD2. V gave up 5 bases and J gave up 4 bases; unmatched junction bases: 10. Germline V CDR1 and CDR2: MGHDK, SYGVNS. CDR3 length: 18 amino acids. The CDR3 here is CASSRLAGGVSGYNEQFF. The DNA of the CDR3 is TGTGCCAGCAGTAGACTAGCGGGAGGGGTTTCCGGATACAATGAGCAGTTCTTC.

The chain recombines TRBV6-5 with TRBJ1-1; a possible D gene is TRBD1 (5 bases). Germline V lookup: CDR1 MNHEY, CDR2 SVGAGI. The CDR3 loop spans 14 amino acids. V lost 10 bases and J lost 3, with 18 bases in between. The CDR3 here is CAITRQGWDTEAFF. The CDR3, as DNA: TGTGCCATTACCCGGCAGGGTTGGGACACTGAAGCTTTCTTT.

The genes are TRBV9 and TRBJ1-1; D not resolved. Trimming removed 5 bases from V and 0 bases from J, with 11 bases in between. CDR1 is SGDLS and CDR2 is YYNGEE in the germline V gene. CDR3 size: 14 residues. CDR3 sequence: CASSGDPMNTEAFF. The CDR3 coding sequence is TGTGCCAGCAGTGGAGACCCTATGAACACTGAAGCTTTCTTT.

The chain recombines TRBV30 with TRBJ1-1; perhaps TRBD1 as D (6 bases). Between the trimmed V and J ends, which lost 4 bases and 0 bases, there was a span of 15 bases. The CDR3 contains 15 residues. The germline V gene has CDR1 GTSNPN and CDR2 SVGIG (reference sequence). The DNA for the CDR3 is TGTGCCTGGACTAGGTTGGACAGCATGAACACTGAAGCTTTCTTT. Its translation: CAWTRLDSMNTEAFF.